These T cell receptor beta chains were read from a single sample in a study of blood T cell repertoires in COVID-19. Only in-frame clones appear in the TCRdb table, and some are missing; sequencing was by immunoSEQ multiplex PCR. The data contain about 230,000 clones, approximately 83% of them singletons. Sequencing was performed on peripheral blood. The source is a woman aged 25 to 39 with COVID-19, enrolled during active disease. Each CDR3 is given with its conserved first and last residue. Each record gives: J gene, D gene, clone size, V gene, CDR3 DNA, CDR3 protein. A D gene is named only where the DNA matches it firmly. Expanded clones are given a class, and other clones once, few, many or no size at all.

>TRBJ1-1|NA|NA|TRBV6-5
TGTGCCAGCAGTTACGTGGGGGCTGGCTCTGAAGCTTTCTTT
CASSYVGAGSEAFF
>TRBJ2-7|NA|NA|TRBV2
TGTGCCAGCAGCCGGGACACCTACGAGCAGTACTTC
CASSRDTYEQYF
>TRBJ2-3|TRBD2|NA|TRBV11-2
TGTGCCAGCAGCCACTGGACTAGAAACACAGATACGCAGTATTTT
CASSHWTRNTDTQYF
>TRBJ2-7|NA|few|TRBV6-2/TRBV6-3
TGTGCCAGCAGTCCGAGACTAGTCTTCTACGAGCAGTACTTC
CASSPRLVFYEQYF
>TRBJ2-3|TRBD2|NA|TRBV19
TGTGCCACGGGGGACTACATAAGCACAGATACGCAGTATTTT
CATGDYISTDTQYF
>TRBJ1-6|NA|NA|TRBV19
TGTGCCAGTAGTATAATCAGGACAGCAAAGGATTCACCCCTCCACTTT
CASSIIRTAKDSPLHF
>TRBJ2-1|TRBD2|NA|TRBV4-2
TGTGCCAGCAGCCCCCTTGGGACTAGCGGGAGGGACAATGAGCAGTTCTTC
CASSPLGTSGRDNEQFF
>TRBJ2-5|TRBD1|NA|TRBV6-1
TGTGCCAGCAGTGAAGGACAGGGGTACCAAGAGACCCAGTACTTC
CASSEGQGYQETQYF
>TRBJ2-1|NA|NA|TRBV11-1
TGTGCCAGCAGCATCGGGACTCATAATGAGCAGTTCTTC
CASSIGTHNEQFF
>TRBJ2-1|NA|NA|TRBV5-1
TGCGCCAGCCACTTTGGTGGAGTTTCGAGAGAGCAGTTCTTC
CASHFGGVSREQFF
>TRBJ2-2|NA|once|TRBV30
TGTGCCTTGGGAAAAGACTTTTACACCGGGGAGCTGTTTTTT
CALGKDFYTGELFF
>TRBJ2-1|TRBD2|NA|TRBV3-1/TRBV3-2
TGTGCCAGCAGCAAACCGGGACTAGGCAATGAGCAGTTCTTC
CASSKPGLGNEQFF
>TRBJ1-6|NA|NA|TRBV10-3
TGTGCCATCAGTGAGCCCCAAGCTGGAGGGCGGGTATCACCCCTCCACTTT
CAISEPQAGGRVSPLHF
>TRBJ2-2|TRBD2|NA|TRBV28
TGTGCCAGCAGTTCCCGGACTAGCGGTCGCTTATCCGGGGAGCTGTTTTTT
CASSSRTSGRLSGELFF
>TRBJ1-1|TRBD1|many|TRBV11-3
TGTGCCAGCAGCTTAAGATCGGACAGGACTGAAGCTTTCTTT
CASSLRSDRTEAFF
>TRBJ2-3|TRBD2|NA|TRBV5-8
TGTGCCAGCAGCTTGGCGCTAGCGGGCCGAGATACGCAGTATTTT
CASSLALAGRDTQYF
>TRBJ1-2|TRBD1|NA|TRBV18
TGTGCCAGCTCACCAGCGGGCAGGGGGGCCTATGGCTACACCTTC
CASSPAGRGAYGYTF
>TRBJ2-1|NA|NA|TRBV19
TGTGCCAGTAGTTTGTCAGGGCCTAGGGACAATGAGCAGTTCTTC
CASSLSGPRDNEQFF
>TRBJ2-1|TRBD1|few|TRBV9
TGTGCCAGCAGCACAGGGGGCGGGAGTACAGGGTGGTTTGGAAATGAGCAGTTCTTC
CASSTGGGSTGWFGNEQFF
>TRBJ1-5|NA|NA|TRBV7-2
TGTGCCAGCAGCTTAGGGACACAAAATAGCAATCAGCCCCAGCATTTT
CASSLGTQNSNQPQHF
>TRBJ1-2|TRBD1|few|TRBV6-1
TGTGCCAGCAGTGACGGGACAGGGGGAGCCAACTATGGCTACACCTTC
CASSDGTGGANYGYTF
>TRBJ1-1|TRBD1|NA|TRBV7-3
TGTGCCAGCAGCTTAATGGGCAGGGGGGACACTGAAGCTTTCTTT
CASSLMGRGDTEAFF
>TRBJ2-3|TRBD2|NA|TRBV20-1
TGCAGTGCTAGTATACTAGCGGGAGAAGCTGATACGCAGTATTTT
CSASILAGEADTQYF
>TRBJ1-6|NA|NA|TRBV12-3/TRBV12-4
TGTGCCAGCAGTTTCGAGGGCAATTCACCCCTCCACTTT
CASSFEGNSPLHF
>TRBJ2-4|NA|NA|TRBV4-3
TGCGCCAGCAGCCAAGATCGAGGGAACAGAAAAAACATTCAGTACTTC
CASSQDRGNRKNIQYF
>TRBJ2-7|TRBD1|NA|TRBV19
TGTGCCACCAAGGGACAGGGACAGGGCGAGCAGTACTTC
CATKGQGQGEQYF
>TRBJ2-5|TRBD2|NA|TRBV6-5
TGTGCCAGCAGTTACTCGGCGGGAGGGCCTGAAGAGACCCAGTACTTC
CASSYSAGGPEETQYF
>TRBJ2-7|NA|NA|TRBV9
TGTGCCAGCAGCGTAGGAGCTTGGGCGGGGAGGATGAACGAGCAGTACTTC
CASSVGAWAGRMNEQYF
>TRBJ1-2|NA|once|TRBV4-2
TGTGCCAGCAGCCAAGATCAGGCAAGCCGTAGTAACTATGGCTACACCTTC
CASSQDQASRSNYGYTF
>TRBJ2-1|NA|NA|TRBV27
TGTGCCAGCAGAACAGGGGCGGGATACAATGAGCAGTTCTTC
CASRTGAGYNEQFF
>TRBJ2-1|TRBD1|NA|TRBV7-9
TGTGCCAGCAGCGGGCCGGGACAGAGCTACAATGAGCAGTTCTTC
CASSGPGQSYNEQFF
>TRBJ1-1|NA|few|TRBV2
TGTGCCAGCAGAAGCGAGACAGGGAACACTGAAGCTTTCTTT
CASRSETGNTEAFF
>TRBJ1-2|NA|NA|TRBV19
TGTGCCAGTAGTATTTCTAGGGGGAATCACTACACCTTC
CASSISRGNHYTF
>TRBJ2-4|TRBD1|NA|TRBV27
TGTGCCAGCAGTTTAGGTAAAGGGGGCGAGATGGACATTCAGTACTTC
CASSLGKGGEMDIQYF
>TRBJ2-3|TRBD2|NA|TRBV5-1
TGCGCCAGCAGCTTGGAACTAGCGCCCGATACGCAGTATTTT
CASSLELAPDTQYF
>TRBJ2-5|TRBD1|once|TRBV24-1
TGTGCCACCAGTGATACCTCGGACAGGGGAGGGGAGACCCAGTACTTC
CATSDTSDRGGETQYF
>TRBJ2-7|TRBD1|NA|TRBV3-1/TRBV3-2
TGTGCCAGCAGCCAAAGTATGCAGGGGGCGGCCGAGCAGTACTTC
CASSQSMQGAAEQYF
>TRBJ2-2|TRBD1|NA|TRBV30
TGTGCCTGGAGTCCGGGACAGGGCGGTTGGGCCGGGGAGCTGTTTTTT
CAWSPGQGGWAGELFF
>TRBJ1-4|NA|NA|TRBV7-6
TGTGCCAGCAGCCTGACAGGTGTTTTGGGAAAACTGTTTTTT
CASSLTGVLGKLFF
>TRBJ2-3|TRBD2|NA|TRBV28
TGTGCCAGCAGTGGGACTAGCGGGGGGATTACGCAGTATTTT
CASSGTSGGITQYF